Shown below are 21 T cell receptor beta chains from a single sample sequenced in a study of blood T cell repertoires in COVID-19. Clones were read by immunoSEQ multiplex PCR, and TCRdb kept only the in-frame ones, dropping some. The sample carries 55,000 to 70,000 clones, 87% recorded once. The sequencing input was peripheral blood. The receptors derive from a man aged 60 to 69 with active or convalescent COVID-19.

The rearrangement uses TRBV7-9 and TRBJ1-1; 8 positions agree with TRBD1. CDR3 length equals 15 residues. V lost 5 bases and J lost 4; bases outside the gene matches: 9. The germline gives CDR1 SEHNR, CDR2 FQNEAQ (reference sequence). CDR3 amino acids: CASSMWTGRVTEAFF. Here the CDR3 DNA reads TGTGCCAGCAGCATGTGGACAGGGAGGGTCACTGAAGCTTTCTTT.

Relative to its sample, this clone is medium-sized. The chain recombines TRBV18 with TRBJ1-5; 10 bases fit TRBD1. Germline loops: CDR1 KGHSH, CDR2 LQKENI. The CDR3 loop spans 15 amino acids. Unmatched junction bases numbered 4, after V lost 4 bases and J lost 4 bases. The CDR3 protein is CASSRDRGGNQPQHF. The CDR3 DNA sequence: TGTGCCAGCTCACGGGACAGGGGCGGGAATCAGCCCCAGCATTTT.

The chain couples TRBV4-3 to TRBJ2-3, with 7 bases identical to TRBD2. Germline loops: CDR1 LGHNA, CDR2 YSLEER. The CDR3 contains 14 residues. Trimming took 3 bases from V and 2 from J; bases not matched to a gene: 2. CDR3 amino acids: CASSQGTNTDTQYF. The CDR3, as DNA: TGCGCCAGCAGCCAGGGGACTAACACAGATACGCAGTATTTT.

This chain links TRBV6-5 with TRBJ1-1; TRBD1 agrees at 12 bases. Germline trimming cut 10 bases from V and 4 bases from J; bases unmatched to any gene: 10. Per germline, CDR1 MNHEY and CDR2 SVGAGI. The CDR3 covers 15 residues. CDR3 loop: CATNGGQGARTEAFF. The CDR3 DNA is TGTGCCACCAATGGGGGACAGGGGGCGCGCACTGAAGCTTTCTTT.

This clone was seen once. The rearrangement uses TRBV7-2 and TRBJ1-5, with D uncertain. The V end was cut by 5 bases, the J end by 0 bases, with 11 bases between. Germline V CDR1 and CDR2: SGHTA, FQGNSA. The CDR3 totals 15 residues. The CDR3 bases are TGTGCCAGCAGCGCGGGAACTAATAGCAATCAGCCCCAGCATTTT. It is translated as CASSAGTNSNQPQHF.

This clone was detected once. The chain is built from TRBV11-1 and TRBJ1-2, with TRBD1 matching 9 bases. The CDR3 has 16 amino acids. J gave up 7 bases and V 4 bases, and 13 bases lay outside the gene matches. Germline V CDR1 and CDR2: SGHAT, FQDESV (reference sequence). CDR3 sequence: CASSYNRDREYFGYTF. The CDR3, as DNA: TGTGCCAGCAGCTACAACCGGGACAGGGAATATTTTGGCTACACCTTC.

This clone was counted a few times. V usage is TRBV11-1 and J usage is TRBJ1-5; weak D call: TRBD1 (6 bases). The CDR3 has 15 residues. Germline CDR1 reads SGHAT; CDR2 reads FQDESV (reference sequence). Trimming stripped 5 bases from V and 3 bases from J, with 14 bases between. CDR3 DNA sequence: TGTGCCAGCAGCCAATCGACAGGTCTCAATCAGCCCCAGCATTTT. Its translation: CASSQSTGLNQPQHF.

V is TRBV19 and J is TRBJ1-1; possibly TRBD1 for D (6 bases). Per the germline V gene, CDR1 is LNHDA and CDR2 is SQIVND (reference sequence). The CDR3 totals 15 residues. V was trimmed by 4 bases and J by 3 bases, leaving 15 bases between them. This chain's CDR3 is CASSRSDRRYTEAFF. Here the CDR3 DNA reads TGTGCCAGTAGTAGATCCGACAGGAGGTACACTGAAGCTTTCTTT. Using reference TRBV19 and TRBJ1-1 for the parts outside the CDR3, the full variable domain is DGGITQSPKYLFRKEGQNVTLSCEQNLNHDAMYWYRQDPGQGLRLIYYSQIVNDFQKGDIAEGYSVSREKKESFPLTVTSAQKNPTAFYLCASSRSDRRYTEAFFGQGTRLTVV.

In its sample, this clone was seen once. V is TRBV5-1 and J is TRBJ2-7; 10 nucleotides agree with TRBD1. CDR3 length equals 15 residues. The germline V gene has CDR1 SGHRS and CDR2 YFSETQ. V dropped 4 bases and J dropped 2; count of bases not matched to a gene: 6. The CDR3 bases are TGCGCCAGCAGCCTCCGGGACAGGGGTCCCTACGAGCAGTACTTC. Protein sequence: CASSLRDRGPYEQYF. Drawing the rest from reference TRBV5-1 and TRBJ2-7, the complete variable domain is KAGVTQTPRYLIKTRGQQVTLSCSPISGHRSVSWYQQTPGQGLQFLFEYFSETQRNKGNFPGRFSGRQFSNSRSEMNVSTLELGDSALYLCASSLRDRGPYEQYFGPGTRLTVT.

The chain uses TRBV6-5 and TRBJ1-5; 9 bases agree with TRBD1. Trimming cost V 8 bases and J 7 bases; bases outside gene matches: 9. This CDR3 is built from 14 residues. Per the germline V gene, CDR1 is MNHEY and CDR2 is SVGAGI. The CDR3, as DNA: TGTGCCAGCTTCGGGACAGGGAACAGGCAGCCCCAGCATTTT. Translation: CASFGTGNRQPQHF.

Only a few counts were recorded for this clone. The gene calls are TRBV10-3 and TRBJ1-1; TRBD1 is a possible D gene (5 bases). CDR3 length: 15 amino acids. V lost 4 bases and J 3 bases, leaving 15 bases between the germline ends. Per the germline V gene, CDR1 is ENHRY and CDR2 is SYGVKD. In nucleotides, the CDR3 is TGTGCCATCAGTGGTTCGCAGGGTAGGGACACTGAAGCTTTCTTT. This gives the protein CAISGSQGRDTEAFF.

This clone was detected a few times. The CDR3 bases are TGTGCCAGCAGTTTATACGGGACAGACTCTGGAAACACCATATATTTT. As protein: CASSLYGTDSGNTIYF. The V and J genes are TRBV27 and TRBJ1-3; TRBD1 matches at 7 bases. CDR1 MNHEY and CDR2 SMNVEV come from the germline V gene (reference sequence). Losses at the gene ends were 1 base for V and 0 bases for J; bases not matched to a gene: 3. CDR3 length: 16 amino acids.

This sequence joins TRBV6-5 and TRBJ2-7, with 7 bases lining up with TRBD1. V gave up 4 bases and J gave up 6 bases; unmatched junction bases: 12. In germline, CDR1 is MNHEY, CDR2 SVGAGI. This CDR3 comprises 15 residues. DNA for the CDR3: TGTGCCAGCAGTTCAGTTGACAGGGCCGGTGGCGAGCAGTACTTC. This sequence encodes CASSSVDRAGGEQYF.

This sequence joins TRBV28 and TRBJ2-7; 11 bases map to TRBD1. Per germline, CDR1 MDHEN and CDR2 SYDVKM. Trimming cost V 6 bases and J 2 bases; bases outside gene matches: 6. The CDR3 is 15 amino acids. CDR3 sequence: CASRRDRGLTYEQYF. CDR3 nucleotide sequence: TGTGCCAGCAGACGGGACAGGGGGTTGACCTACGAGCAGTACTTC.

This chain joins TRBV6-2 or TRBV6-3 and TRBJ1-5, with a tentative D call TRBD1 (6 bases). The CDR3 runs 19 residues. V was clipped by 2 bases and J by 0 bases, with 20 bases between them. Looked up from germline, CDR1 is MNHEY and CDR2 is SVGEGT. The CDR3 bases are TGTGCCAGCAGTTACAACAGGGTGAGCGAGGCGTATAGCAATCAGCCCCAGCATTTT. This translates into CASSYNRVSEAYSNQPQHF.

V gene TRBV2 combines with J gene TRBJ2-3; 12 nucleotides match TRBD2. This CDR3 has 21 residues. Germline CDR1 and CDR2: SNHLY and FYNNEI. Unmatched junction bases numbered 19, after V lost 3 bases and J lost 3 bases. The CDR3 protein is CASSDLRRLAGVRVETDTQYF. The CDR3 nucleotides are TGTGCCAGCAGTGATCTGCGGCGACTAGCGGGAGTACGGGTTGAAACAGATACGCAGTATTTT.

The chain recombines TRBV7-2 with TRBJ2-5; possibly TRBD1 for D (5 bases). Trimming took off 4 bases at V and 3 bases at J, with 9 bases between the two ends. This CDR3 has 13 residues. The germline V gene encodes CDR1 SGHTA and CDR2 FQGNSA. The CDR3 DNA reads TGTGCCAGCAGCTCTCAGGGAAAAGAGACCCAGTACTTC. It encodes CASSSQGKETQYF.

V usage is TRBV12-3 or TRBV12-4 and J usage is TRBJ1-5, with D unclear. With 3 bases removed from V and 7 bases from J, the gap between germline ends came to 10 bases. CDR3 length: 13 amino acids. Here the CDR3 reads CASSFGHVQPQHF. The CDR3 nucleotides are TGTGCCAGCAGTTTTGGCCATGTCCAGCCCCAGCATTTT.

The rearrangement joins TRBV6-5 to TRBJ1-5; D is perhaps TRBD1 (5 bases). The CDR3 extends over 16 amino acids. The germline V gene has CDR1 MNHEY and CDR2 SVGAGI. The ends were cut back, 0 bases at V and 1 base at J, with 10 bases in the middle. CDR3 loop: CASSYSSRQSNQPQHF. The CDR3 DNA reads TGTGCCAGCAGTTACTCGAGTAGACAGAGCAATCAGCCCCAGCATTTT.

The chain links TRBV2 to TRBJ2-7; 7 bases line up with TRBD1. The CDR3 has 15 amino acids. The V gene's germline CDR1 is SNHLY and CDR2 FYNNEI. V shed 4 bases, J shed 0 bases, and the junction held 6 bases outside the gene matches. The CDR3 nucleotides are TGTGCCAGCAGTGTCCAGGACAGGAGCTCCTACGAGCAGTACTTC. Encoded protein: CASSVQDRSSYEQYF.

The chain is built from TRBV27 and TRBJ2-3; 7 positions agree with TRBD2. The ends lost 5 bases at V and 2 bases at J; junction bases unmatched: 7. Germline CDR1 reads MNHEY; CDR2 reads SMNVEV (reference sequence). This CDR3 contains 15 residues. The CDR3 DNA sequence: TGTGCCAGCAGTCTGGGCCAGCGGGACACAGATACGCAGTATTTT. Amino acid sequence: CASSLGQRDTDTQYF.